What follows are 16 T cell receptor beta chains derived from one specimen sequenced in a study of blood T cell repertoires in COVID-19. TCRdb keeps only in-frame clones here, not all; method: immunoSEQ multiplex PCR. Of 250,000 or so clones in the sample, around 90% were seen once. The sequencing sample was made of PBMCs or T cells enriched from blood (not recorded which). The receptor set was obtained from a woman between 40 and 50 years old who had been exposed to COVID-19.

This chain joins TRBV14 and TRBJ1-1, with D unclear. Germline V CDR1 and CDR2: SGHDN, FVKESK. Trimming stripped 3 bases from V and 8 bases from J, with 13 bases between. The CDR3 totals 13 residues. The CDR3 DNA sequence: TGTGCCAGCAGCCAGTCAGAGGGAACCGAAGCTTTCTTT. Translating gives CASSQSEGTEAFF.

The CDR3 here is CASSSTDRGGTEAFF. CDR3 sequence (DNA): TGTGCCAGCAGCTCTACGGACAGGGGGGGCACTGAAGCTTTCTTT. This sequence joins TRBV3-1 (or the pseudogene TRBV3-2) and TRBJ1-1; 10 bases map to TRBD1. Germline V gene data show CDR1 as LGHDT and CDR2 as YNNKEL (reference sequence). The ends lost 5 bases at V and 4 bases at J; junction bases unmatched: 7. The CDR3 contains 15 residues.

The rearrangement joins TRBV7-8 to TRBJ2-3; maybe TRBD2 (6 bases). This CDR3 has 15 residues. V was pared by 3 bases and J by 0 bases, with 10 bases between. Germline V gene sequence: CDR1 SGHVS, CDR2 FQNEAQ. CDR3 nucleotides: TGTGCCAGCAGCTTCTGGCGGGGAAGCACAGATACGCAGTATTTT. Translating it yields CASSFWRGSTDTQYF.

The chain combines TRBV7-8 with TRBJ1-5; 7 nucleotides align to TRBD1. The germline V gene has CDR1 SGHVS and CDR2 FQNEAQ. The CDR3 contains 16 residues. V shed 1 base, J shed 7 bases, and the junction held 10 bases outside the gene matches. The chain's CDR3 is CASSLVLTGRGQPQHF. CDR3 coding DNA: TGTGCCAGCAGCTTAGTCCTGACAGGGCGAGGGCAGCCCCAGCATTTT.

CDR3 bases: TGCAGCGTGATGGGCAGGGTGAATGAAAAACTGTTTTTT. It encodes CSVMGRVNEKLFF. The rearrangement joins TRBV29-1 to TRBJ1-4, with D tentatively TRBD1 (5 bases). The CDR3 loop spans 13 amino acids. V gave up 6 bases and J gave up 5 bases, with 13 bases separating them. Germline V lookup: CDR1 SQVTM, CDR2 ANQGSEA.

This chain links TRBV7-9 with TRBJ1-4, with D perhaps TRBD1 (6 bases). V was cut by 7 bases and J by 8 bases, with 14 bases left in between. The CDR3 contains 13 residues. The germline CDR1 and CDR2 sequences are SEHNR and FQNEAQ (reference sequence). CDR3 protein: CASTSTDSEKLFF. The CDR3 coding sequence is TGTGCCAGCACCTCGACGGACAGCGAAAAACTGTTTTTT.

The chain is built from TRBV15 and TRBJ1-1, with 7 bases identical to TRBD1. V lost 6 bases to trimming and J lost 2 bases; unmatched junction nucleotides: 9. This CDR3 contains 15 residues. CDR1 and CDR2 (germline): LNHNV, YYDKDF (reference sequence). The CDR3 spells CATRSNRGSNTEAFF. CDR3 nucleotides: TGTGCCACCAGATCGAACAGGGGATCCAACACTGAAGCTTTCTTT.

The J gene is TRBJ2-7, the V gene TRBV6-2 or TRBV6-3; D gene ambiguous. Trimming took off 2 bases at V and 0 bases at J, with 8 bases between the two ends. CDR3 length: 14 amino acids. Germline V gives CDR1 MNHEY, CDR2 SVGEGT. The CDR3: CASSYIPSSYEQYV. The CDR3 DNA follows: TGTGCCAGCAGTTACATTCCGAGCTCCTACGAGCAGTACGTC.

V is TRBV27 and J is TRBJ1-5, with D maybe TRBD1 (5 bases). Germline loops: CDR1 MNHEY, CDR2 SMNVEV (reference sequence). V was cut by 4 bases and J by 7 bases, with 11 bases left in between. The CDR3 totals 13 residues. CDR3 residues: CASSSWGGQPQHF. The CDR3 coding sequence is TGTGCCAGCAGTTCTTGGGGCGGCCAGCCCCAGCATTTT.

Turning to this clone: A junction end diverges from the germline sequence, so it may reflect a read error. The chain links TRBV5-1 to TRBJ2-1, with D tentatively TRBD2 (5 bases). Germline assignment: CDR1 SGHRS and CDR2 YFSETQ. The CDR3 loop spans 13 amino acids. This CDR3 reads CASSLVLANEQFF. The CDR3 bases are TGTGCCAGCAGCTTGGTTCTAGCCAATGAGCAGTTCTTC.

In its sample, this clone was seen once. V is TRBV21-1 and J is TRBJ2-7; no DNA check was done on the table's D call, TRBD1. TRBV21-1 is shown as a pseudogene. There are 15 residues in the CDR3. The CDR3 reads CASSKKPNRDYEQYV. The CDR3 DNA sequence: TGTGCCAGCAGCAAAAAACCCAACAGGGACTACGAGCAGTACGTC.

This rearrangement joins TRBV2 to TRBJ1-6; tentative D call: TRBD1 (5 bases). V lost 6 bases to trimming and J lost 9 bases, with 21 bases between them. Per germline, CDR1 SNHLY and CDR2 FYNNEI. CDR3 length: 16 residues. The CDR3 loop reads CASRSHLDGGASPLHF. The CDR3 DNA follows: TGTGCCAGCAGAAGCCACTTGGACGGGGGAGCTTCACCCCTCCACTTT.

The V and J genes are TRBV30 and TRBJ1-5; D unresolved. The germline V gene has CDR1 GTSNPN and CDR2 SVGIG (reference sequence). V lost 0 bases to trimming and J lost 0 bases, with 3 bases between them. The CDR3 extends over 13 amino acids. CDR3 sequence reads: CAWSVNSNQPQHF. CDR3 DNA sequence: TGTGCCTGGAGTGTCAATAGCAATCAGCCCCAGCATTTT.

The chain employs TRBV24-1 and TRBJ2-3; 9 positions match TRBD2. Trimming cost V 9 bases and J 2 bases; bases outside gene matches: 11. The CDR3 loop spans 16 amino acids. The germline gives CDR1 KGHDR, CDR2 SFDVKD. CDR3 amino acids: CATGPGLAGHTDTQYF. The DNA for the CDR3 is TGTGCCACCGGTCCGGGGCTAGCGGGGCACACAGATACGCAGTATTTT.

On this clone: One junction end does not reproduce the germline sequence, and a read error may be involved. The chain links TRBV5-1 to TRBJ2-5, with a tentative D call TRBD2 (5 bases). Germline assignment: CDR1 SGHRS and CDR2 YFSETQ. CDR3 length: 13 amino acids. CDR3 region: CASSGGSQETQYF. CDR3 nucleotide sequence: TGTGCCAGCAGCGGCGGAAGCCAAGAGACCCAGTACTTC. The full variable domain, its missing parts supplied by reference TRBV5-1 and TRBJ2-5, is KAGVTQTPRYLIKTRGQQVTLSCSPISGHRSVSWYQQTPGQGLQFLFEYFSETQRNKGNFPGRFSGRQFSNSRSEMNVSTLELGDSALYLCASSGGSQETQYFGPGTRLLVL.

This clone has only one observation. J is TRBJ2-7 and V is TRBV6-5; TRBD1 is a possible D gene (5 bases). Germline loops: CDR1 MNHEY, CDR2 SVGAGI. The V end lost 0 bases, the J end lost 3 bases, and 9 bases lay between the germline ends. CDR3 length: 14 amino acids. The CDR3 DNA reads TGTGCCAGCAGTTACTCTTCCCAGGGCTACGAGCAGTACTTC. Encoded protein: CASSYSSQGYEQYF.